This T cell receptor beta chain was captured by sequencing in a study of Graves' ophthalmopathy and Graves' hyperthyroidism. Scientists amplified the TCR beta CDR3 regions from RNA transcripts. Following a first-round RT-PCR that used HTBI primers, a second-round multiplex PCR was carried out. TCRdb re-analysed the multiplex PCR reads in MiXCR, keeping a single row per CDR3 protein. Seen here are 1 million to 1.3 million distinct CDR3 sequences, about 38% observed once, and the top ten hold approximately 12%. This clonotype was observed many times. Its target is unknown. V was clipped by 4 bases and J by 5 bases, with 15 bases between them. Looked up from germline, CDR1 is LNHDA and CDR2 is SQIVND (reference sequence). The CDR3 runs 15 residues. Study outcomes and limitations: Ophthalmopathy progression was predicted with 70% to 71% sensitivity and roughly 74% specificity. Using a 13-signature model, the authors split ophthalmopathy from stable hyperthyroidism, with roughly 91% sensitivity and 75% to 82% specificity.

The diagnosis combined clinical symptoms, thyroxine, TRAb, thyroid ultrasound and orbital computed tomography scans. The specimen sequenced was peripheral blood or thyroid tissue (not recorded which). The sequence was obtained from an adult man with Graves' hyperthyroidism. The J gene is TRBJ1-5, the V gene TRBV19; no clear D gene. The CDR3 reads CASSNGWRVDQPQHF. DNA of the CDR3: TGTGCCAGTAGTAATGGGTGGAGGGTTGATCAGCCCCAGCATTTT.